The next 18 T cell receptor beta chains were all read from a single sample in a study of blood T cell dynamics during melanoma immunotherapy. As to time point: pre-treatment baseline. Assay used: immunoSEQ multiplex PCR; TCRdb lists only in-frame clones, some missing. The table has about 11,000 clones, just under 85% seen once. The material sequenced was blood, taken from a patient treated with checkpoint blockade. Source of these receptors: a human donor with melanoma.

By frequency in the sample, this clone is large. The CDR3 sequence: CASSPNSPLHF. The DNA of the CDR3 is TGTGCCAGCAGTCCTAATTCACCCCTCCACTTT. V usage is TRBV27 and J usage is TRBJ1-6; D ambiguous. The V and J ends lost 5 bases and 6 bases respectively, with 2 bases between them. The germline CDR1 and CDR2 sequences are MNHEY and SMNVEV (reference sequence). CDR3 length equals 11 residues.

V gene TRBV5-1 combines with J gene TRBJ1-1, with D possibly matching TRBD1 (6 bases). V gave up 2 bases and J gave up 0 bases, with 8 bases separating them. CDR3 size: 14 residues. Germline CDR1 is SGHRS and CDR2 is YFSETQ. The CDR3 reads CASSLGGLNTEAFF. In DNA form, the CDR3 reads TGCGCCAGCAGCTTAGGGGGGCTGAACACTGAAGCTTTCTTT.

This clone came up a few times. The V and J genes are TRBV19 and TRBJ2-1; D remains unclear. V was pared by 8 bases and J by 5 bases, with 13 bases between. CDR1 is LNHDA and CDR2 is SQIVND in the germline V gene (reference sequence). The CDR3 is 13 residues long. The CDR3 bases are TGTGCCAGTTCCCGAGGTGTGAACAATGAGCAGTTCTTC. This codes for CASSRGVNNEQFF.

The chain recombines TRBV6-5 with TRBJ2-1; 13 bases are shared with TRBD2. V dropped 1 base and J dropped 14; count of bases not matched to a gene: 5. There are 14 residues in the CDR3. Per the germline V gene, CDR1 is MNHEY and CDR2 is SVGAGI. This chain's CDR3 is CASSYFGTSGEKFF. In DNA form, the CDR3 reads TGTGCCAGCAGTTACTTCGGGACTAGCGGGGAGAAGTTCTTC.

The gene calls are TRBV2 and TRBJ2-5; D might be TRBD2 (6 bases). V was shortened by 7 bases and J by 1 base, with 13 bases between the two germline ends. Germline V gives CDR1 SNHLY, CDR2 FYNNEI. The CDR3 extends over 14 amino acids. The CDR3 loop is CASNQRAVQETQYF. As DNA, the CDR3 is TGTGCCAGCAATCAGCGGGCCGTCCAAGAGACCCAGTACTTC. Full variable domain (rest looked up from reference TRBV2 and TRBJ2-5): EPEVTQTPSHQVTQMGQEVILRCVPISNHLYFYWYRQILGQKVEFLVSFYNNEISEKSEIFDDQFSVERPDGSNFTLKIRSTKLEDSAMYFCASNQRAVQETQYFGPGTRLLVL.

This clone appeared a few times. V and J are TRBV6-5 and TRBJ2-1; 8 bases are shared with TRBD1. Trimming removed 4 bases from V and 4 bases from J; junction bases left unmatched: 3. The germline V gene encodes CDR1 MNHEY and CDR2 SVGAGI. This CDR3 is built from 14 residues. The CDR3 loop reads CASSFQGAYNEQFF. The CDR3 nucleotides are TGTGCCAGCAGTTTCCAGGGGGCATACAATGAGCAGTTCTTC.

The chain combines TRBV6-5 with TRBJ2-7; D gene ambiguous. The CDR3 consists of 12 residues. CDR1 MNHEY and CDR2 SVGAGI come from the germline V gene. V was pared by 4 bases and J by 4 bases, with 8 bases between. The CDR3 here is CASSWALYEQYF. The CDR3 DNA is TGTGCCAGCAGTTGGGCCCTATACGAGCAGTACTTC.

The chain uses TRBV9 and TRBJ1-4; no firm D call. Germline V gene lookup returns CDR1 SGDLS and CDR2 YYNGEE. Trimming shortened V by 3 bases and J by 6 bases, and 18 bases separated the two germline ends. The CDR3 spans 16 residues. The CDR3, as DNA: TGTGCCAGCAGCGCCCCGGGCCCTCAGCGGGATGAAAAACTGTTTTTT. It yields the protein CASSAPGPQRDEKLFF.

The gene calls are TRBV5-1 and TRBJ2-7; possible D gene TRBD2, 6 bases. Between the trimmed V and J ends, which lost 1 base and 7 bases, there was a span of 18 bases. The germline V gene has CDR1 SGHRS and CDR2 YFSETQ. The CDR3 consists of 15 residues. CDR3 protein: CASSLMAGNVGEQYF. CDR3 in DNA: TGCGCCAGCAGCTTGATGGCGGGGAACGTAGGGGAGCAGTACTTC. Drawing the rest from reference TRBV5-1 and TRBJ2-7, the complete variable domain is KAGVTQTPRYLIKTRGQQVTLSCSPISGHRSVSWYQQTPGQGLQFLFEYFSETQRNKGNFPGRFSGRQFSNSRSEMNVSTLELGDSALYLCASSLMAGNVGEQYFGPGTRLTVT.

This clone was seen once. The rearrangement uses TRBV30 and TRBJ1-2; perhaps TRBD1 as D (5 bases). The CDR3 totals 12 residues. Germline values: CDR1 GTSNPN, CDR2 SVGIG (reference sequence). V was shortened by 2 bases and J by 6 bases, with 10 bases between the two germline ends. In DNA form, the CDR3 reads TGTGCCTGGAGTTTTGGGGCGGATGGCTACACCTTC. This codes for CAWSFGADGYTF.

The J gene is TRBJ2-5, the V gene TRBV11-2; either TRBD1 or TRBD2 may supply D (5 bases each). Germline CDR1 and CDR2: SGHAT and FQNNGV. V was shortened by 3 bases and J by 5 bases, with 16 bases between the two germline ends. The CDR3 has 15 amino acids. CDR3 bases: TGTGCCAGCAGCTTTTCTGGACTCGAGGGGGAGACCCAGTACTTC. This translates into CASSFSGLEGETQYF.

CDR3 amino acids: CASSLVGGLYEQYF. In nucleotides, the CDR3 is TGTGCCAGCAGCTTAGTTGGCGGGCTCTACGAGCAGTACTTC. The genes are TRBV5-4 and TRBJ2-7; D may be TRBD2 (5 bases). The V end lost 2 bases, the J end lost 3 bases, and 12 bases lay between the germline ends. The CDR3 length is 14 residues. Looked up from germline, CDR1 is SGHNT and CDR2 is YYREEE (reference sequence).

This sequence joins TRBV7-2 and TRBJ1-5; 7 nucleotides match TRBD1. The CDR3 is 14 residues long. V shed 5 bases and J 3 bases; nucleotides not matched to a gene: 4. Germline CDR1 reads SGHTA; CDR2 reads FQGNSA. Here the CDR3 DNA reads TGTGCCAGCAGCCGACAGGGTTCCAATCAGCCCCAGCATTTT. Translated, it gives CASSRQGSNQPQHF.

This rearrangement joins TRBV6-6 to TRBJ2-1; D might be TRBD2 (6 bases). Trimming left V 5 bases short and J 4 bases short, with 9 bases between. CDR3 length: 13 residues. The germline V gene has CDR1 MNHNY and CDR2 SVGAGI (reference sequence). The CDR3 nucleotides are TGTGCCAGCAGTCCTGGGGGGTACAATGAGCAGTTCTTC. This encodes CASSPGGYNEQFF.

The V and J genes are TRBV10-1 and TRBJ2-7; D gene uncertain. The CDR3 consists of 16 residues. Germline lookup yields CDR1 WNHNN and CDR2 SYGVQD (reference sequence). V was cut by 0 bases and J by 0 bases, with 12 bases left in between. The CDR3: CASSESWPEASYEQYF. The CDR3 nucleotides read TGCGCCAGCAGTGAGTCGTGGCCCGAGGCCTCCTACGAGCAGTACTTC.

The rearrangement links TRBV11-3 to TRBJ2-2, with D perhaps matching TRBD2 (6 bases). With 5 bases removed from V and 6 bases from J, the gap between germline ends came to 19 bases. Germline CDR1 SGHNT, CDR2 YENEEA. The CDR3 has 16 residues. CDR3 sequence: CASSLQREDGSGELFF. The CDR3 DNA sequence: TGTGCCAGCAGCCTACAGAGGGAGGACGGATCCGGGGAGCTGTTTTTT.

The chain uses TRBV5-8 and TRBJ1-1; D gene unclear. Germline CDR1 SGHTS, CDR2 YDEGEE. This CDR3 is built from 13 residues. Trimming pared 2 bases from V and 4 bases from J, leaving 9 bases between. The CDR3 nucleotides read TGTGCCAGCAGCTTCGAGTCGGGCACTGAAGCTTTCTTT. Amino acid sequence: CASSFESGTEAFF. The full variable domain, rest sourced from reference TRBV5-8 and TRBJ1-1, is EAGVTQSPTHLIKTRGQQATLRCSPISGHTSVYWYQQALGLGLQFLLWYDEGEERNRGNFPPRFSGRQFPNYSSELNVNALELEDSALYLCASSFESGTEAFFGQGTRLTVV.

The chain links TRBV4-3 to TRBJ1-2; D unresolved. The CDR3 has 15 residues. Germline CDR1 and CDR2: LGHNA and YSLEER. V gave up 5 bases and J gave up 2 bases, with 15 bases separating them. CDR3 in amino acids: CASSEGRTINYGYTF. The CDR3, as DNA: TGCGCCAGCAGCGAAGGACGGACGATAAACTATGGCTACACCTTC.